These 10 T cell receptor beta chains were sequenced from one sample in a study of identical twins. MiXCR, applied by TCRdb to the 5' RACE reads, yields one record per CDR3 protein. This table has approximately 620,000 distinct CDR3 sequences, 8.6% appearing once. Separately, the same data were catalogued under a study of yellow fever vaccine responses in identical twins.

The sequenced material came from PBMCs. These TCRs come from a woman aged 18-29 years in good health.

The chain links TRBV28 to TRBJ2-7; D is unclear. Trimming removed 5 bases at V and 3 bases at J, with 29 bases between. The CDR3 is 19 amino acids. Germline lookup yields CDR1 MDHEN and CDR2 SYDVKM. The CDR3: CASSPRLSADDRFRYEQYF. In DNA, the CDR3 is TGTGCCAGCAGTCCTCGCCTCTCCGCGGACGACCGATTCCGCTACGAGCAGTACTTC.

This clonotype has a handful of counts. The chain employs TRBV18 and TRBJ2-5, with D perhaps matching TRBD1 or TRBD2 (7 bases each). Germline values: CDR1 KGHSH, CDR2 LQKENI. The length of the CDR3 is 15 residues. The V and J ends lost 0 bases and 5 bases respectively, with 13 bases between them. The CDR3 protein is CASSPPNRGGETQYF. The DNA for the CDR3 is TGTGCCAGCTCACCACCGAACAGGGGAGGGGAGACCCAGTACTTC.

This clonotype has a handful of counts. The gene calls are TRBV28 and TRBJ2-7; D possibly corresponds to TRBD2 (6 bases). The CDR3 has 13 amino acids. CDR1 MDHEN and CDR2 SYDVKM come from the germline V gene. With 6 bases removed from V and 5 bases from J, the gap between germline ends came to 14 bases. CDR3 loop: CASRGGMGNEQYF. For the CDR3, the DNA is TGTGCCAGCAGGGGGGGAATGGGTAACGAGCAGTACTTC.

In DNA, the CDR3 is TGTGCCAGCGCCCGCCGGGACAAACGTTCCGAGCAGTACTTC. It encodes CASARRDKRSEQYF. V usage is TRBV6-1 and J usage is TRBJ2-7; a possible D gene is TRBD1 (6 bases). Germline CDR1 and CDR2: MNHNS and SASEGT. This CDR3 spans 14 amino acids. V lost 8 bases to trimming and J lost 6 bases, with 20 bases between them.

V gene TRBV6-1 combines with J gene TRBJ2-7; TRBD1 is a possible D gene (6 bases). The germline V gene has CDR1 MNHNS and CDR2 SASEGT. The CDR3 is made up of 14 amino acids. The ends were cut back, 6 bases at V and 4 bases at J, with 16 bases in the middle. CDR3 coding DNA: TGTGCCAGCAGCCCAGACAGGAGTTTATACGAGCAGTACTTC. It is translated as CASSPDRSLYEQYF.

This clonotype has a count of ten or more. The V and J genes are TRBV7-9 and TRBJ1-5, with D unclear. V lost 1 base and J lost 1, with 14 bases in between. CDR3 length: 17 amino acids. The germline V gene has CDR1 SEHNR and CDR2 FQNEAQ (reference sequence). This CDR3 reads CASSLGQDQGSNQPQHF. The CDR3 DNA reads TGTGCCAGCAGCTTAGGCCAGGACCAAGGCAGCAATCAGCCCCAGCATTTT.

In this sample, this clonotype turned up a few times. This rearrangement joins TRBV6-5 to TRBJ2-7; 9 positions agree with TRBD2. Trimming took 3 bases from V and 7 from J; bases not matched to a gene: 13. Per germline, CDR1 MNHEY and CDR2 SVGAGI. The CDR3 runs to 16 residues. For the CDR3, the DNA is TGTGCCAGCAGTTATCTCTCTAGCGGGAAAGAGGGGGAGCAGTACTTC. Protein sequence: CASSYLSSGKEGEQYF.

Comments on this clonotype: A much larger clone sits a single nucleotide away, making a read error possible. This chain joins TRBV29-1 and TRBJ2-1, with no clear D. V was clipped by 3 bases and J by 4 bases, with 4 bases between them. This CDR3 has 11 residues. The germline gives CDR1 SQVTM, CDR2 ANQGSEA. CDR3 DNA: TGCAGCGTTGACAGATACAATGAGCAGTTCTTC. This encodes CSVDRYNEQFF.

The J gene is TRBJ1-2, the V gene TRBV5-5; weak D call: TRBD1 (6 bases). V was shortened by 3 bases and J by 4 bases, with 13 bases between the two germline ends. Germline V CDR1 and CDR2: SGHKS, YYEKEE (reference sequence). The length of the CDR3 is 14 residues. CDR3 coding DNA: TGTGCCAGCAGCTCAACCCGACAGGTCTATGGCTACACCTTC. It specifies CASSSTRQVYGYTF.

About this clonotype: A much larger clone lies a single base off, so this may be a read error. This chain joins TRBV6-1 and TRBJ1-2; D uncertain. This CDR3 is 14 amino acids long. V dropped 0 bases and J dropped 4 bases, with 9 bases sitting between them. CDR1 MNHNS and CDR2 SASEGT come from the germline V gene. This chain's CDR3 is CASSEAQDIYGYTF. As DNA, the CDR3 is TGTGCCAGCAGTGAAGCGCAGGATATCTATGGCTACACCTTC.